The source of this T cell receptor beta chain is a study of cytomegalovirus exposure and HLA in healthy donors. The primer mix had 60 Vbeta and 13 Jbeta primers. Here immunoSEQ multiplex PCR was the method, and the copy in TCRdb shows in-frame clones only, minus some. This table has about 180,000 clones, around 77% appearing once. CDR3 size: 15 residues. With 3 bases removed from V and 5 bases from J, the gap between germline ends came to 16 bases. Germline-derived CDR1 and CDR2 are LNHNV and YYDKDF (reference sequence). This chain joins TRBV15 and TRBJ1-1; maybe TRBD1 (6 bases). The TCR sequence derives from a man in his 60s in good health and CMV-seronegative. Sequencing input: PBMCs. CDR3 DNA sequence: TGTGCCACCAGCAGCAGGGGCGGGGGGTCTACTGAAGCTTTCTTT. It is translated as CATSSRGGGSTEAFF.